This TCR beta chain was recorded in a study of radiotherapy plus CTLA-4 blockade in lung cancer. This CDR3 has 16 residues. V was pared by 4 bases and J by 1 base, with 9 bases of the junction left unmatched. The germline CDR1 and CDR2 sequences are MDHEN and SYDVKM. Notes on this clone: Its cognate antigen is unknown.

Broader study findings: In blood, after radiotherapy plus ipilimumab, tumor-derived TCR clones expanded.

Produced via immunoSEQ multiplex PCR; TCRdb's table is partial and in-frame only. The data show roughly 90,000 clones, around 72% seen once. With ipilimumab providing CTLA-4 blockade, focal radiation was administered to patients who had chemo-refractory metastatic non-small-cell lung cancer. V and J are TRBV28 and TRBJ1-2; 7 nucleotides line up with TRBD1. Sample: peripheral blood, taken from a patient treated with radiotherapy plus ipilimumab. This receptor was identified in a human donor with non-small cell lung cancer that progressed on radiotherapy plus ipilimumab. CDR3 coding DNA: TGTGCCAGCAGTTCCCCCGACAGGGCATATAACTATGGCTACACCTTC. Amino acids: CASSSPDRAYNYGYTF.